Below, 9 T cell receptor beta chains from the same sample are listed, as sequenced in a study of Ad26.COV2.S vaccination and SARS-CoV-2 variants. Some clones are missing from TCRdb's copy, which holds only in-frame ones; the method was immunoSEQ multiplex PCR. The sample has more than 120,000 clones, roughly 90% seen once. Here the sequenced sample was peripheral blood, taken after recovery from COVID-19. These receptors all stem from a human donor who had recovered from COVID-19.

This clone was seen a handful of times. The J gene is TRBJ2-7, the V gene TRBV19; possible D gene TRBD2, 7 bases. CDR1 is LNHDA, CDR2 SQIVND, per germline (reference sequence). The CDR3 has 15 amino acids. The V end lost 1 base, the J end lost 2 bases, and 12 bases lay between the germline ends. The CDR3 loop is CASSIGTGTTYEQYF. In DNA form, the CDR3 reads TGTGCCAGTAGTATAGGCACAGGGACTACCTACGAGCAGTACTTC.

The V and J genes are TRBV11-2 and TRBJ1-2; TRBD1 matches at 9 bases. Germline V CDR1 and CDR2: SGHAT, FQNNGV. Trimming took 1 base from V and 6 from J; bases not matched to a gene: 6. This CDR3 is built from 15 residues. The CDR3 DNA is TGTGCCAGCAGCTTAGCTGGGACAGGGTGGAATGGCTACACCTTC. This sequence encodes CASSLAGTGWNGYTF.

The V gene is TRBV28, the J gene TRBJ2-7, with 7 nucleotides matching TRBD1. The CDR3 has 16 residues. With 5 bases clipped from V and 0 bases from J, the junction kept 10 bases outside the gene matches. The V gene's germline CDR1 is MDHEN and CDR2 SYDVKM. CDR3 coding DNA: TGTGCCAGCAGTCTACCCGGTGGACAGGCCTCCTACGAGCAGTACTTC. Protein product: CASSLPGGQASYEQYF.

The gene calls are TRBV29-1 and TRBJ2-6; TRBD1 agrees at 8 bases. Trimming at V came to 4 bases and at J to 0 bases, leaving 5 bases not matched to a gene. The V gene's germline CDR1 is SQVTM and CDR2 ANQGSEA. The CDR3 extends over 16 amino acids. CDR3 in amino acids: CSVVGTGPSGANVLTF. The CDR3 DNA reads as TGCAGCGTTGTAGGGACAGGACCCTCTGGGGCCAACGTCCTGACTTTC.

The V gene is TRBV4-3, the J gene TRBJ2-5; 10 bases map to TRBD2. CDR1 is LGHNA and CDR2 is YSLEER in the germline V gene. This CDR3 is built from 15 residues. Trimming cost V 1 base and J 5 bases; bases outside gene matches: 4. The CDR3 here is CASSQVFSGGETQYF. CDR3 nucleotide sequence: TGCGCCAGCAGCCAAGTCTTTAGCGGGGGGGAGACCCAGTACTTC.

The genes are TRBV11-2 and TRBJ2-5, with D perhaps matching TRBD2 (5 bases). V was clipped by 2 bases and J by 5 bases, with 18 bases between them. CDR1 is SGHAT, CDR2 FQNNGV, per germline. The CDR3 contains 16 residues. In nucleotides, the CDR3 is TGTGCCAGCAGCTTATCGGTACGACGGGAACTGGAGACCCAGTACTTC. Its protein is CASSLSVRRELETQYF.

This chain links TRBV12-3 or TRBV12-4 with TRBJ1-1; 7 bases line up with TRBD1. The CDR3 covers 13 residues. Germline trimming cut 10 bases from V and 3 bases from J; bases unmatched to any gene: 8. In DNA form, the CDR3 reads TGTGCCACTAACAGGGGCTCTTACACTGAAGCTTTCTTT. Its protein is CATNRGSYTEAFF.

V is TRBV5-8 and J is TRBJ1-2; D might be TRBD1 (6 bases). V was trimmed by 3 bases and J by 3 bases, leaving 12 bases between them. This CDR3 has 14 amino acids. The germline gives CDR1 SGHTS, CDR2 YDEGEE. DNA for the CDR3: TGTGCCAGCAGCTGGACAGTATCTCACTATGGCTACACCTTC. Residues: CASSWTVSHYGYTF.

The J gene is TRBJ1-1, the V gene TRBV29-1, with a weak D call TRBD1 (6 bases). Per the germline V gene, CDR1 is SQVTM and CDR2 is ANQGSEA. The CDR3 length is 14 residues. V was clipped by 4 bases and J by 1 base, with 13 bases between them. The CDR3 DNA reads TGCAGCGTTGCCCCCAAGACAGGGAACACTGAAGCTTTCTTT. Residues: CSVAPKTGNTEAFF.